Each of the 20 T cell receptor beta chains below was sequenced from the same sample in a study of a mutant IDH1 vaccine in newly diagnosed glioma. Profiling relied on immunoSEQ multiplex PCR, and the TCRdb table lists in-frame clones only, not all of them. The table records tens of thousands of clones, approximately 86% of them present only once. The time point denotes: week 35, safety follow-up. Every vaccination contained 300 ug of the mutant IDH1 20-mer peptide and was paired with topical imiquimod. The antigens these receptors bind are not known. The sample here was PBMCs, taken from a glioma patient whose treatment included an IDH1 peptide vaccine. These receptors all come from a young man with glioma.

V and J are TRBV29-1 and TRBJ2-6; D might be TRBD1 (5 bases). V was trimmed by 4 bases and J by 2 bases, leaving 15 bases between them. Germline V gene data show CDR1 as SQVTM and CDR2 as ANQGSEA. The CDR3 extends over 16 amino acids. The DNA for the CDR3 is TGCAGCGTTGGGAACGATTGGGGCCCTGGGGCCAACGTCCTGACTTTC. It encodes CSVGNDWGPGANVLTF.

The chain employs TRBV20-1 and TRBJ1-2; no reliable D call. The CDR3 is 11 amino acids. In germline, CDR1 is DFQATT, CDR2 SNEGSKA (reference sequence). Deletions cut 3 bases from V and 6 bases from J, with 8 bases between. CDR3 coding DNA: TGCAGTGCTAGGTGGATTGATGGCTACACCTTC. The encoded protein is CSARWIDGYTF.

This sequence joins TRBV5-6 and TRBJ2-3; maybe TRBD2 (5 bases). The V gene lost 0 bases and the J gene lost 4 bases, with 6 bases spanning the gap. Per the germline V gene, CDR1 is SGHDT and CDR2 is YYEEEE. This CDR3 region has 13 residues. The CDR3 sequence is CASSLDSADTQYF. The CDR3, as DNA: TGTGCCAGCAGCTTGGATAGCGCAGATACGCAGTATTTT.

This clone has just a few counts. The rearrangement joins TRBV6-1 to TRBJ2-3; D is possibly TRBD2 (5 bases). CDR1 is MNHNS, CDR2 SASEGT, per germline. Trimming removed 1 base at V and 10 bases at J, with 21 bases between. The CDR3 runs to 16 residues. CDR3 region: CASSEGDYSLPGAQYF. The CDR3 DNA reads as TGTGCCAGCAGTGAAGGTGACTACAGCCTCCCTGGGGCGCAGTATTTT.

This clone was counted a few times. This chain uses TRBV30 with TRBJ1-5; D gene uncertain. The CDR3 runs to 13 residues. V lost 3 bases and J lost 2, with 8 bases in between. The V gene's germline CDR1 is GTSNPN and CDR2 SVGIG (reference sequence). This CDR3 reads CAWSKGGNQPQHF. In nucleotides, the CDR3 is TGTGCCTGGAGCAAGGGCGGCAATCAGCCCCAGCATTTT. The complete variable domain, with remaining parts taken from reference TRBV30 and TRBJ1-5, reads SQTIHQWPATLVQPVGSPLSLECTVEGTSNPNLYWYRQAAGRGLQLLFYSVGIGQISSEVPQNLSASRPQDRQFILSSKKLLLSDSGFYLCAWSKGGNQPQHFGDGTRLSIL.

This chain connects TRBV28 to TRBJ2-3, with 7 bases identical to TRBD2. V was pared by 7 bases and J by 4 bases, with 14 bases of the junction left unmatched. The CDR3 has 16 residues. Germline V gives CDR1 MDHEN, CDR2 SYDVKM. CDR3 DNA: TGTGCCAGCACCTTCCTAGGAGGGAGGGCCGCAGATACGCAGTATTTT. It translates to CASTFLGGRAADTQYF.

The rearrangement uses TRBV27 and TRBJ2-3; D is possibly TRBD2 (6 bases). Germline loops: CDR1 MNHEY, CDR2 SMNVEV (reference sequence). The CDR3 runs to 14 residues. The V and J ends lost 7 bases and 0 bases respectively, with 11 bases between them. Here the CDR3 reads CASTVTRSTDTQYF. CDR3 nucleotides: TGTGCCAGCACCGTGACTAGAAGCACAGATACGCAGTATTTT.

The CDR3 bases are TGTGCCAGCAGGGAGCGGGGGGGCTCAGATACGCAGTATTTT. Translation gives CASRERGGSDTQYF. The genes are TRBV6-5 and TRBJ2-3; 10 bases fit TRBD2. There are 14 residues in the CDR3. The ends lost 6 bases at V and 4 bases at J; junction bases unmatched: 4. Germline CDR1 MNHEY, CDR2 SVGAGI.

This clone was seen a few times. The chain carries TRBV7-9 and TRBJ1-1; TRBD1 agrees at 9 bases. The V gene end was trimmed by 8 bases and the J gene end by 3 bases; junction bases not matched to a gene: 7. The CDR3 covers 14 residues. The V gene's germline CDR1 is SEHNR and CDR2 FQNEAQ (reference sequence). DNA for the CDR3: TGTGCCAGCGGAAAACAGGGGGCGGACACTGAAGCTTTCTTT. It codes for CASGKQGADTEAFF.

The V gene is TRBV7-9, the J gene TRBJ2-5, with D possibly matching TRBD2 (6 bases). The ends were cut back, 8 bases at V and 4 bases at J, with 8 bases in the middle. This CDR3 comprises 11 residues. Per the germline V gene, CDR1 is SEHNR and CDR2 is FQNEAQ (reference sequence). The CDR3: CASGEVETQYF. The CDR3 coding sequence is TGTGCCAGCGGGGAGGTAGAGACCCAGTACTTC.

A single count supports this clone. The chain carries TRBV28 and TRBJ2-6; D not certain. CDR1 MDHEN and CDR2 SYDVKM come from the germline V gene. The germline V and J ends were trimmed by 4 bases and 1 base, with 14 bases remaining between them. The CDR3 spans 17 residues. Written as DNA, the CDR3 is TGTGCCAGCAGTTCCCCCTCTCTGGATTCTGGGGCCAACGTCCTGACTTTC. This sequence encodes CASSSPSLDSGANVLTF. Full variable domain (rest looked up from reference TRBV28 and TRBJ2-6): DVKVTQSSRYLVKRTGEKVFLECVQDMDHENMFWYRQDPGLGLRLIYFSYDVKMKEKGDIPEGYSVSREKKERFSLILESASTNQTSMYLCASSSPSLDSGANVLTFGAGSRLTVL.

The chain has TRBV2 and TRBJ2-3, with 8 bases lining up with TRBD2. The CDR3 contains 14 residues. CDR1 and CDR2 from the germline V gene are SNHLY and FYNNEI. Trimming at V came to 5 bases and at J to 5 bases, leaving 6 bases not matched to a gene. The CDR3, as DNA: TGTGCCAGCAGTCGAAGCGGGAGAGAAGATACGCAGTATTTT. Protein: CASSRSGREDTQYF.

The chain uses TRBV2 and TRBJ2-3; D not resolved. The CDR3 totals 14 residues. Trimming shortened V by 0 bases and J by 4 bases, and 8 bases separated the two germline ends. The germline V gene encodes CDR1 SNHLY and CDR2 FYNNEI. The CDR3 nucleotides read TGTGCCAGCAGTGAAGCTAGTATCGCAGATACGCAGTATTTT. This gives the protein CASSEASIADTQYF. The entire variable domain, with the rest obtained from reference TRBV2 and TRBJ2-3, is as follows: EPEVTQTPSHQVTQMGQEVILRCVPISNHLYFYWYRQILGQKVEFLVSFYNNEISEKSEIFDDQFSVERPDGSNFTLKIRSTKLEDSAMYFCASSEASIADTQYFGPGTRLTVL.

J is TRBJ1-5 and V is TRBV9; possible D gene TRBD1, 5 bases. This CDR3 comprises 13 residues. CDR1 and CDR2 from the germline V gene are SGDLS and YYNGEE. V lost 3 bases to trimming and J lost 5 bases, with 9 bases between them. CDR3 DNA sequence: TGTGCCAGCAGCGAAGGAGGGGATCAGCCCCAGCATTTT. This gives the protein CASSEGGDQPQHF.

This chain connects TRBV19 to TRBJ2-4; 9 nucleotides agree with TRBD1. The trim removed 5 bases at V and 8 bases at J, leaving 10 bases unmatched. In germline, CDR1 is LNHDA, CDR2 SQIVND (reference sequence). The CDR3 has 15 amino acids. The CDR3 DNA reads as TGTGCCAGTAGTCCACAGGGGGCGCTTGTGGACATTCAGTACTTC. It is translated as CASSPQGALVDIQYF.

The V and J genes are TRBV5-1 and TRBJ2-2; D is ambiguous. CDR1 and CDR2 (germline): SGHRS, YFSETQ. V lost 0 bases, J lost 5 bases, and 14 bases lay in between. This CDR3 is built from 16 residues. In DNA, the CDR3 is TGCGCCAGCAGCTTGGTTTCGGCGGCCGGAACCGGGGAGCTGTTTTTT. Its protein product is CASSLVSAAGTGELFF.

In its sample, this clone was seen once. V gene TRBV19 combines with J gene TRBJ1-2; D not certain. This CDR3 spans 16 amino acids. V lost 5 bases to trimming and J lost 8 bases, with 24 bases between them. Germline CDR1 and CDR2: LNHDA and SQIVND (reference sequence). The CDR3 DNA sequence: TGTGCCAGTAGTCTTTCAGTCGGGCAAGCGTCCTTGGGCTACACCTTC. Translation: CASSLSVGQASLGYTF.

The chain combines TRBV27 with TRBJ1-5; no clear D. The CDR3 runs to 16 residues. Deletions cut 0 bases from V and 1 base from J, with 10 bases between. Germline-derived CDR1 and CDR2 are MNHEY and SMNVEV (reference sequence). Here the CDR3 reads CASSLSGEESNQPQHF. The CDR3 DNA follows: TGTGCCAGCAGTTTATCTGGAGAGGAAAGCAATCAGCCCCAGCATTTT.

V and J are TRBV4-3 and TRBJ1-2; D remains ambiguous. Between the trimmed V and J ends, which lost 1 base and 8 bases, there was a span of 11 bases. The CDR3 sequence is 13 residues long. CDR1 and CDR2 (germline): LGHNA, YSLEER. The DNA for the CDR3 is TGCGCCAGCAGCCAAGTCCAGTCGGAAGGCTACACCTTC. It codes for CASSQVQSEGYTF.

This clone occurred a few times. The V and J genes are TRBV7-2 and TRBJ1-1; 8 positions match TRBD1. This CDR3 has 13 residues. Germline trimming cut 2 bases from V and 8 bases from J; bases unmatched to any gene: 4. Germline CDR1 is SGHTA and CDR2 is FQGNSA. As DNA, the CDR3 is TGTGCCAGCAGCTTACGGACAGGGTGGGAAGCTTTCTTT. Its translation: CASSLRTGWEAFF.